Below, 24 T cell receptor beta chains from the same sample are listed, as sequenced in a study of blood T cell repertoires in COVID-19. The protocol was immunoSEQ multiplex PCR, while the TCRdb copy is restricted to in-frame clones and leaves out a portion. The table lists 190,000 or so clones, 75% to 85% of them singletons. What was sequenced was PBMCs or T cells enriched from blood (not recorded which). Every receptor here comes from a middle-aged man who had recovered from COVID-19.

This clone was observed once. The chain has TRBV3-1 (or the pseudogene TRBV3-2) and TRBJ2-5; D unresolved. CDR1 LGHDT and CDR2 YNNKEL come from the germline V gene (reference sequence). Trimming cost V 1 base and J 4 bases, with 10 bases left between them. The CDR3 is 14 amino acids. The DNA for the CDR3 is TGTGCCAGCAGCCAAGCGTCCTCAGGAGAGACCCAGTACTTC. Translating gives CASSQASSGETQYF.

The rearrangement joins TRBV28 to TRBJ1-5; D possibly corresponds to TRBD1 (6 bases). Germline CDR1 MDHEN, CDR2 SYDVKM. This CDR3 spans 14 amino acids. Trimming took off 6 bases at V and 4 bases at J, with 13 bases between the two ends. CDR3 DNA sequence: TGTGCCAGCAGCCCGGGACACAATAATCAGCCCCAGCATTTT. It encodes CASSPGHNNQPQHF.

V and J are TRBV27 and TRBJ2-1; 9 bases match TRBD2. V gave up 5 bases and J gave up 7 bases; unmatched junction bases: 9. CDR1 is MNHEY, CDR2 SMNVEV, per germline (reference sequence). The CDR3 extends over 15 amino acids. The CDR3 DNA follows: TGTGCCAGCAGTAATAGCGGGAGCCTAATAAATGAGCAGTTCTTC. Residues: CASSNSGSLINEQFF.

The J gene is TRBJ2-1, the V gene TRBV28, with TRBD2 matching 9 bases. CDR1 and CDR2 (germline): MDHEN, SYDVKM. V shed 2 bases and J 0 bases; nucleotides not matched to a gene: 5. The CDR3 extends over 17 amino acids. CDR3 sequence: CASSLRSSGNSYNEQFF. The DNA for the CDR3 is TGTGCCAGCAGTTTAAGGTCTAGCGGGAACTCCTACAATGAGCAGTTCTTC.

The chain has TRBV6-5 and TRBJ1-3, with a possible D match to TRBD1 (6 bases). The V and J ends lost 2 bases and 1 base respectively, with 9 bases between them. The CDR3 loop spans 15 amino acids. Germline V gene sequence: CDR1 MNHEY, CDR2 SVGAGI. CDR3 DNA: TGTGCCAGCAGTTACGCGGGGGCATCTGGAAACACCATATATTTT. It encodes CASSYAGASGNTIYF.

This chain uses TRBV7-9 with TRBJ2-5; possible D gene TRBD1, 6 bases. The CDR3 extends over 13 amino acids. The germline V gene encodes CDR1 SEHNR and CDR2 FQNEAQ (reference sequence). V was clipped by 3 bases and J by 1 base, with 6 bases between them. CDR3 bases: TGTGCCAGCAGCTTGGACAGCCAAGAGACCCAGTACTTC. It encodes CASSLDSQETQYF.

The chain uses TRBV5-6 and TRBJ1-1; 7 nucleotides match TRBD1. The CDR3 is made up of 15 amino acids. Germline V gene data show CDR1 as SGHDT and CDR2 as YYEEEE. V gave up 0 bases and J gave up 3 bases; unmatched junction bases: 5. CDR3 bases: TGTGCCAGCAGCTTGGGGTGGCAGGGGGACACTGAAGCTTTCTTT. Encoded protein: CASSLGWQGDTEAFF.

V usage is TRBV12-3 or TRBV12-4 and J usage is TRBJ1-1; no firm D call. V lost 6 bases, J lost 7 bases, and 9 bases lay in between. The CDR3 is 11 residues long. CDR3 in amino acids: CASSPGFEAFF. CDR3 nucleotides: TGTGCCAGCAGCCCGGGATTTGAAGCTTTCTTT.

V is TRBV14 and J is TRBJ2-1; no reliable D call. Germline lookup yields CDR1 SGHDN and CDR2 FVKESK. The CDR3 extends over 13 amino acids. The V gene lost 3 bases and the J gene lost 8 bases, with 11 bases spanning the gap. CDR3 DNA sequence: TGTGCCAGCAGCCAGACAAGGCCGGATGAGCAGTTCTTC. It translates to CASSQTRPDEQFF.

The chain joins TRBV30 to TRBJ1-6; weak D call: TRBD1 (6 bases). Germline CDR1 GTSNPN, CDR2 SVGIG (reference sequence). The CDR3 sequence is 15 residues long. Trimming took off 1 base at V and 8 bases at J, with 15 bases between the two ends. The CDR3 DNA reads TGTGCCTGGAGTGCGAACAGGGCTTGGGATTCACCCCTCCACTTT. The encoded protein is CAWSANRAWDSPLHF.

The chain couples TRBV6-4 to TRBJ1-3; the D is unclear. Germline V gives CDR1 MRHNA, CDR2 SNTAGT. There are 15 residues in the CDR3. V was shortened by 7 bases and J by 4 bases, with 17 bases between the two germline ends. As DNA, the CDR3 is TGTGCCAGCATCCTCGGACTGCGGGAGGGAAACACCATATATTTT. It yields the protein CASILGLREGNTIYF.

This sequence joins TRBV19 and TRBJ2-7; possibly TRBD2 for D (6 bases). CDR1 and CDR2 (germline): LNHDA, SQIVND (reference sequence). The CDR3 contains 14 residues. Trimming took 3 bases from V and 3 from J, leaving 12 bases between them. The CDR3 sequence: CASSIRDLSYEQYF. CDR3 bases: TGTGCCAGTAGTATCCGGGACTTAAGCTACGAGCAGTACTTC.

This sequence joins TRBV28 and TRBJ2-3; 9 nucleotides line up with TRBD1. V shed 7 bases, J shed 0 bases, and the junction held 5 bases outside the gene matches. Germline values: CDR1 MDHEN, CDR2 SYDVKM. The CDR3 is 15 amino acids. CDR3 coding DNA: TGTGCCAGCAATGGACAGGGGCTAAGCACAGATACGCAGTATTTT. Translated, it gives CASNGQGLSTDTQYF.

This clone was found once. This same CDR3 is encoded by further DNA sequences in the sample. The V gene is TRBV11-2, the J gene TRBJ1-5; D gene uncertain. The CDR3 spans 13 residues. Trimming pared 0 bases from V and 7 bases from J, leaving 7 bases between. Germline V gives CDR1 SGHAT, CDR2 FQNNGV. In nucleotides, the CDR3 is TGTGCCAGCAGCTTAGATCCGGGGCAGCCCCAGCATTTT. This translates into CASSLDPGQPQHF.

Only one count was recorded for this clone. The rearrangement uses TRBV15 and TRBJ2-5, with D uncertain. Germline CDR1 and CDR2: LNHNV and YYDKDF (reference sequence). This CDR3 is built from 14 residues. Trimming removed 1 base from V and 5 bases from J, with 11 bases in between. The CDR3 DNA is TGTGCCACCAGCAGAGGAGATATGTGGGAGACCCAGTACTTC. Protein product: CATSRGDMWETQYF.

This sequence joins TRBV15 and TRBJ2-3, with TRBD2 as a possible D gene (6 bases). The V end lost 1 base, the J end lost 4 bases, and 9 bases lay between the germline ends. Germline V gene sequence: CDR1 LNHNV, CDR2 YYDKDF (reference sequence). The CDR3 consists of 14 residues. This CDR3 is CATSRGASADTQYF. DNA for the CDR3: TGTGCCACCAGCAGAGGAGCTAGCGCAGATACGCAGTATTTT.

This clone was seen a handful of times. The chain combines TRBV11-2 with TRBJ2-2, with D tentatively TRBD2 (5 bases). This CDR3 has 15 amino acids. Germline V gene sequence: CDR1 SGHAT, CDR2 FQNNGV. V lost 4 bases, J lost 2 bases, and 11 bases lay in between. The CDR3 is CASSSISGNTGELFF. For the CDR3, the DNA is TGTGCCAGCAGCTCCATCTCGGGAAACACCGGGGAGCTGTTTTTT.

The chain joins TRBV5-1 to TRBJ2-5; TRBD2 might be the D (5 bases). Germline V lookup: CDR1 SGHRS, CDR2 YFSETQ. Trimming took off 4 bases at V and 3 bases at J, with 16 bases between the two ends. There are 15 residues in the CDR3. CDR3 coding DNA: TGCGCCAGCAGCCTGCAGGCGGGCAGAGAAGAGACCCAGTACTTC. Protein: CASSLQAGREETQYF.

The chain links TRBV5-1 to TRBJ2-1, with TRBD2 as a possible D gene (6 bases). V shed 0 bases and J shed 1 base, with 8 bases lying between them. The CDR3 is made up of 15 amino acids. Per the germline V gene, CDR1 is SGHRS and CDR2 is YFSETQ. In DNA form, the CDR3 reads TGCGCCAGCAGCTTGGCGGAGGGGTCCTACAATGAGCAGTTCTTC. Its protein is CASSLAEGSYNEQFF.

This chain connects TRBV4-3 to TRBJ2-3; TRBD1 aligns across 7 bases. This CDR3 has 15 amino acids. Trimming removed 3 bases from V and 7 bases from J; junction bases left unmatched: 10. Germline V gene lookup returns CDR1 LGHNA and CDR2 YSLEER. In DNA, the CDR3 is TGCGCCAGCAGCCAGAGGCTGGGGGACAGAAATACGCAGTATTTT. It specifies CASSQRLGDRNTQYF.

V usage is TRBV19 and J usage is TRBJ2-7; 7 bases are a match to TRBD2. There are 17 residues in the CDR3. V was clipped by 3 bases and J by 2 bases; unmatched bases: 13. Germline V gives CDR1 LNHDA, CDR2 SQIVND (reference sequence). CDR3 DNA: TGTGCCAGTAGTATGGGAGGGGCGCCAGTACTCCCCTACGAGCAGTACTTC. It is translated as CASSMGGAPVLPYEQYF.

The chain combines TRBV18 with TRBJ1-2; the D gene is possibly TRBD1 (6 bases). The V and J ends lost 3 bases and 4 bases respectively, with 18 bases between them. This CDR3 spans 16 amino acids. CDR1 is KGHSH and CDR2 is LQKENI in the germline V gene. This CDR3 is CASSPAAGEALYGYTF. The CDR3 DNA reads TGTGCCAGCTCACCTGCTGCAGGGGAAGCCCTCTATGGCTACACCTTC.

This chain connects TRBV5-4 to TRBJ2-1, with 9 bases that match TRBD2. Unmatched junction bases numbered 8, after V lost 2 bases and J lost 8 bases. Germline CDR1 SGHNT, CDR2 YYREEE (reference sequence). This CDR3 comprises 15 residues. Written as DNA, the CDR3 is TGTGCCAGCAGCTTTCCTAGCGGGAAGGACGATGAGCAGTTCTTC. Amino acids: CASSFPSGKDDEQFF.

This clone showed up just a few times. DNA of the CDR3: TGCAGCGTTGAATACACTGGGGGAGGCGAAAAACTGTTTTTT. Its translation: CSVEYTGGGEKLFF. The chain employs TRBV29-1 and TRBJ1-4, with D possibly being TRBD1 (5 bases). Germline lookup yields CDR1 SQVTM and CDR2 ANQGSEA. Trimming removed 2 bases at V and 8 bases at J, with 15 bases between. There are 14 residues in the CDR3.